This TCR beta chain was captured by sequencing in a study of early T cells in non-severe SARS-CoV-2 infection. On the study more broadly: Bulk RNA taken from unsorted whole blood was sequenced, leaving chains unpaired. General study findings and limits: VDJdb matches were skewed toward anti-spike CD8 T cell responses.

Between the trimmed V and J ends, which lost 3 bases and 4 bases, there was a span of 9 bases. CDR3 size: 13 residues. Germline CDR1 reads KGHSH; CDR2 reads LQKENI. As regards this clonotype: Its antigen is not known.

Individual cDNA molecules were tagged with unique molecular identifiers, the study reported. MiXCR, applied by TCRdb to the 5' RACE reads, yields one record per CDR3 protein. Here the sample spans tens of thousands of distinct CDR3 sequences, around 16% being singletons. This sample comprised whole blood, obtained at baseline. This clonotype was sampled from an adult who was a healthcare worker with PCR-confirmed SARS-CoV-2 infection or an uninfected control (not recorded which). This chain uses TRBV18 with TRBJ1-2; D is ambiguous. The chain's CDR3 is CASSPQDGYGYTF. As DNA, the CDR3 is TGTGCCAGCTCACCCCAGGACGGCTATGGCTACACCTTC.